This T cell receptor (beta chain) was sequenced for a study of blood T cell repertoires in COVID-19. Study-level information: The United States, Italy and Spain were the sources of the acute and convalescent COVID-19 samples.

Source study methods: Estimation of nucleated cell counts was performed using reference gene primer amplification. Measured with immunoSEQ multiplex PCR; TCRdb has only the in-frame clones, and not every one. Clonal size and the V and J genes are those of that table, whereas D and trimming came from the DNA. Among about 97,000 clones listed, around 87% were seen once. Per germline, CDR1 SGHKS and CDR2 YYEKEE (reference sequence). Trimming cost V 4 bases and J 2 bases; bases outside gene matches: 8. The CDR3 runs to 16 residues. This TCR derives from a man aged 50-59 years with active or convalescent COVID-19. This chain uses TRBV5-5 with TRBJ2-3; 9 bases agree with TRBD1. The sample taken for sequencing was peripheral blood. CDR3 bases: TGTGCCAGCAGCCCCGGGACAGGGAGTTTCACAGATACGCAGTATTTT. Its protein product is CASSPGTGSFTDTQYF.